Below are 3 T cell receptor beta chains sequenced from a single sample in a study of blood T cell repertoires in COVID-19. Measured with immunoSEQ multiplex PCR; TCRdb has only the in-frame clones, and not every one. The sample gives tens of thousands of clones, roughly 83% of which show up once; roughly 10% is in the top ten. Specimen: peripheral blood. The origin of the receptors is a man aged 45 to 65 with COVID-19, enrolled during active disease.

CDR3 residues: CASSPRTGGSHTEAFF. CDR3 nucleotides: TGTGCCAGTAGTCCCCGGACAGGGGGCTCGCACACTGAAGCTTTCTTT. The chain links TRBV19 to TRBJ1-1; TRBD1 agrees at 11 bases. CDR3 length equals 16 residues. The V gene end was trimmed by 5 bases and the J gene end by 3 bases; junction bases not matched to a gene: 8. Germline values: CDR1 LNHDA, CDR2 SQIVND (reference sequence).

Only a few counts were recorded for this clone. The gene calls are TRBV7-2 and TRBJ2-6, with a weak D call TRBD1 (5 bases). Germline V gives CDR1 SGHTA, CDR2 FQGNSA. The CDR3 is 17 residues long. Deletions cut 0 bases from V and 0 bases from J, with 9 bases between. The CDR3 DNA follows: TGTGCCAGCAGCTTAGCGGCAGGGCTCTCTGGGGCCAACGTCCTGACTTTC. Translating it yields CASSLAAGLSGANVLTF.

V is TRBV2 and J is TRBJ2-5, with TRBD2 as a possible D gene (5 bases). CDR3 length: 15 residues. CDR1 SNHLY and CDR2 FYNNEI come from the germline V gene. Trimming removed 0 bases at V and 2 bases at J, with 10 bases between. The CDR3 loop is CASSEAGVAQETQYF. For the CDR3, the DNA is TGTGCCAGCAGTGAAGCCGGGGTAGCACAAGAGACCCAGTACTTC.